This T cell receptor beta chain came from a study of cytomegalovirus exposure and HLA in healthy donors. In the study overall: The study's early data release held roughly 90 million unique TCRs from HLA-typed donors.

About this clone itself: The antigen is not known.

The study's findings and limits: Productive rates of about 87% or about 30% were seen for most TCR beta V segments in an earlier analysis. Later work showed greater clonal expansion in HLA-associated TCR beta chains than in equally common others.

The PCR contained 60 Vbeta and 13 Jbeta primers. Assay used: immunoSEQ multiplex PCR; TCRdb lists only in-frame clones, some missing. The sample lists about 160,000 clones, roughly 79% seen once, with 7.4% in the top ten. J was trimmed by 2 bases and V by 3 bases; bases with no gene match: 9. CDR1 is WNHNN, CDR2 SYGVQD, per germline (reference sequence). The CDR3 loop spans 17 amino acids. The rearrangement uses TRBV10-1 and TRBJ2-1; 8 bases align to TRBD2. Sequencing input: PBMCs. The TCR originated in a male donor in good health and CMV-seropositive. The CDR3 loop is CASSESVGGGPYNEQFF. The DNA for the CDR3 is TGCGCCAGCAGTGAATCGGTCGGCGGGGGGCCCTACAATGAGCAGTTCTTC.